The present T cell receptor beta chain was sequenced within a study of CD8+CD57+ T cells in acquired aplastic anemia. About the study: The DNA of sorted CD4+ and CD8+ cells averaged approximately 3.2 ug. CD4+ cells from healthy donors averaged approximately 11 million reads.

CDR1 and CDR2 (germline): MGHRA, YSYEKL. The CDR3 sequence is 15 residues long. The V end was cut by 1 base, the J end by 1 base, with 10 bases between. This clonotype occurred many times. Its antigen is not identified. CDR3 and TCR beta VDJ profiling relied on genomic DNA as the template. TCRdb redid the calling of the reads with MiXCR, one entry per CDR3 protein. The sample lists 130,000 or so distinct CDR3 sequences; 35% to 50% were seen once. Notes on the study in general: Both patients and controls carried the same twenty-nine CD8+ CDR3 sequences. With respect to CD8+ Simpson's diversity, patients and controls did not differ significantly.

The clonotype comes from a human donor in good health, serving as a control. The sample taken for sequencing was sorted CD4+, CD8+, or CD8+CD57+ T cells (not recorded which) from PBMCs. The rearrangement links TRBV4-1 to TRBJ2-5, with D unresolved. Here the CDR3 DNA reads TGCGCCAGCAGCCAAGTTGGCGCCCCCCAAGAGACCCAGTACTTC. Translating gives CASSQVGAPQETQYF.